Below, 12 T cell receptor beta chains from the same sample are listed, as sequenced in a study of tissue T cells after allogeneic stem cell transplantation. Measured with immunoSEQ multiplex PCR; TCRdb has only the in-frame clones, and not every one. This table has over 40,000 clones, 65% to 85% appearing once. The specimen was sorted cells pooled from one or two spleens. The receptors here all came from a pool of C57BL/6 mice in good health.

A note on this clone: Genes and germline are mouse. From the germline J gene comes the end of the CDR3, since the read stops 1 residue before it. This sequence joins TRBV12-1 and TRBJ2-3; no definite D call. The CDR3 runs 13 residues. With 2 bases removed from V and 0 bases from J, the gap between germline ends came to 5 bases. Germline lookup yields CDR1 SGHSN and CDR2 HYEKVE. CDR3 DNA (partial): TGTGCCAGCTCTCCTACTAGTGCAGAAACGCTGTAT. It specifies CASSPTSAETLY. The whole CDR3 is CASSPTSAETLYF.

Regarding this clone: These gene names are mouse names. The DNA ends 1 residue before the CDR3 does, and the rest of the CDR3 is filled in from the germline J gene. The chain is built from TRBV1 and TRBJ2-7; TRBD2 aligns across 8 bases. The junction had 5 bases not matched to a gene; V was cut back by 0 bases and J by 7 bases. The CDR3 length is 14 residues. Germline V gene sequence: CDR1 NSQYPW, CDR2 LRSPGD (reference sequence). The CDR3 spells CTCSADGGEGEQYF. The DNA read from the CDR3 is TGCACCTGCAGTGCAGATGGGGGGGAGGGAGAACAGTAC.

About this clone itself: Gene names follow the mouse nomenclature. The CDR3 extends 1 residue past the end of the read, so its final part is completed from the germline J gene. The chain combines TRBV31 with TRBJ2-5; D possibly corresponds to TRBD2 (6 bases). The CDR3 extends over 12 amino acids. The ends were cut back, 5 bases at V and 0 bases at J, with 6 bases in the middle. The germline CDR1 and CDR2 sequences are GKSSPN and SITVG. The CDR3 protein is CAWGGNQDTQYF. The CDR3 bases that were read are TGTGCCTGGGGGGGGAACCAAGACACCCAGTAC.

Details on this clone: Gene and germline names: mouse. The read halts 1 residue ahead of the CDR3 end, with the missing end drawn from the germline J gene. The V call is TRBV5, the J call TRBJ2-3; TRBD2 matches at 10 bases. The trim removed 1 base at V and 3 bases at J, leaving 4 bases unmatched. Germline V gene lookup returns CDR1 LGHNA and CDR2 YNLKQL (reference sequence). This CDR3 region has 16 residues. The covered CDR3 bases are TGTGCCAGCAGCCAAGGGGGCTGGGGGGGCGCAGAAACGCTGTAT. Its protein is CASSQGGWGGAETLY. In full, the CDR3 is CASSQGGWGGAETLYF.

This clone showed up just once. Mouse names are used for the genes. Read sequence stops 1 residue before the CDR3 end, and the germline J gene provides the missing end. The chain combines TRBV5 with TRBJ2-3; TRBD1 agrees at 10 bases. Per germline, CDR1 LGHNA and CDR2 YNLKQL (reference sequence). The length of the CDR3 is 16 residues. V lost 0 bases to trimming and J lost 1 base; unmatched junction nucleotides: 1. This CDR3 is CASSQEGTGGAETLYF. The CDR3 DNA, read in part, is TGTGCCAGCAGCCAAGAGGGGACAGGGGGTGCAGAAACGCTGTAT.

This clone was counted only a few times. Gene names and germline match the mouse. The CDR3 end is not reached by the read, which stops 1 residue before it; the germline J gene fills it in. This chain joins TRBV19 and TRBJ2-1, with D unresolved. The germline gives CDR1 FNHDT, CDR2 SITEND (reference sequence). Trimming stripped 2 bases from V and 0 bases from J, with 6 bases between. This CDR3 is built from 14 residues. CDR3 DNA (partial): TGTGCCAGCAGTATTATGGATAACTATGCTGAGCAGTTC. The encoded protein is CASSIMDNYAEQF. The full-length CDR3 reads as CASSIMDNYAEQFF.

Remarks on this clone: Each gene name is a mouse one. The read is 1 residue too short to cover the CDR3 end, so that end is filled in from the germline J gene. The chain links TRBV16 to TRBJ1-4, with 8 bases lining up with TRBD1. Germline CDR1 and CDR2: SGHSA and FRNQAP. The trim removed 1 base at V and 4 bases at J, leaving 2 bases unmatched. The CDR3 has 15 amino acids. CDR3 DNA, as far as it was read: TGTGCAAGCAGCTTAGGGGGGACAGGCAACGAAAGATTATTT. The encoded protein is CASSLGGTGNERLF. The full CDR3 reads CASSLGGTGNERLFF.

This clone has only a few counts. The listed genes are named as in mouse. The read ends 1 residue early relative to the CDR3; the germline J gene fills the gap. The chain uses TRBV31 and TRBJ1-4; no definite D call. This CDR3 is built from 12 residues. Trimming removed 0 bases from V and 7 bases from J, with 6 bases in between. Germline loops: CDR1 GKSSPN, CDR2 SITVG. This CDR3 is CAWSLVGERLFF. The covered CDR3 bases are TGTGCCTGGAGTCTAGTTGGCGAAAGATTATTT.

Regarding this clone: Mouse gene names and germline throughout. Sequencing ends 1 residue short of the CDR3 end; the germline J gene provides the rest. The chain recombines TRBV13-2 with TRBJ2-2; TRBD2 aligns across 7 bases. Germline V CDR1 and CDR2: NNHNN, SYGAGS (reference sequence). V was pared by 3 bases and J by 0 bases, with 2 bases of the junction left unmatched. The CDR3 is made up of 15 amino acids. The DNA read from the CDR3 is TGTGCCAGCGGTGGGACTGGAGCAAACACCGGGCAGCTCTAC. This encodes CASGGTGANTGQLY. The full CDR3 protein is CASGGTGANTGQLYF.

Worth noting for this clone: Gene names are the mouse ones. The read falls 1 residue short of the CDR3 end, and the missing part is taken from the germline J gene. V and J are TRBV1 and TRBJ1-6; unclear D gene. TRBJ1-6 carries the ORF label, with uncertain function. V gave up 3 bases and J gave up 0 bases, with 9 bases separating them. The CDR3 extends over 16 amino acids. From germline, CDR1 is NSQYPW and CDR2 LRSPGD (reference sequence). This chain's CDR3 is CTCSALTNSYNSPLYF. The sequenced part of the CDR3 DNA is TGCACCTGCAGTGCCTTGACAAATTCCTATAATTCGCCCCTCTAC.

Concerning this clone itself: The germline and genes are mouse ones. The read ends 1 residue shy of where the CDR3 ends; the end is completed using the germline J gene. The chain joins TRBV19 to TRBJ2-2, with TRBD2 matching 7 bases. CDR3 length: 15 residues. V lost 4 bases, J lost 0 bases, and 3 bases stayed unmatched. The germline V gene encodes CDR1 FNHDT and CDR2 SITEND (reference sequence). CDR3 sequence reads: CASSPTGTNTGQLYF. CDR3 DNA (partial): TGTGCCAGCAGTCCGACTGGGACAAACACCGGGCAGCTCTAC.

Worth noting for this clone: Gene names and germline match the mouse. The read terminates 1 residue ahead of where the CDR3 ends, so the germline J gene completes it. The genes are TRBV3 and TRBJ2-5; 10 bases align to TRBD2. This CDR3 region has 14 residues. CDR1 is SNHLY and CDR2 is FYNGKV in the germline V gene (reference sequence). Trimming removed 4 bases from V and 3 bases from J; junction bases left unmatched: 1. CDR3 protein: CASSSTGGQDTQYF. CDR3 DNA, as far as it was read: TGTGCCAGCAGCTCGACTGGGGGGCAAGACACCCAGTAC. The full variable domain, completed using reference TRBV3 and TRBJ2-5, is GPKVLQIPSHQIIDMGQMVTLNCDPVSNHLYFYWYKQILGQQMEFLVNFYNGKVMEKSKLFKDQFSVERPDGSYFTLKIQPTALEDSAVYFCASSSTGGQDTQYFGPGTRLLVL.